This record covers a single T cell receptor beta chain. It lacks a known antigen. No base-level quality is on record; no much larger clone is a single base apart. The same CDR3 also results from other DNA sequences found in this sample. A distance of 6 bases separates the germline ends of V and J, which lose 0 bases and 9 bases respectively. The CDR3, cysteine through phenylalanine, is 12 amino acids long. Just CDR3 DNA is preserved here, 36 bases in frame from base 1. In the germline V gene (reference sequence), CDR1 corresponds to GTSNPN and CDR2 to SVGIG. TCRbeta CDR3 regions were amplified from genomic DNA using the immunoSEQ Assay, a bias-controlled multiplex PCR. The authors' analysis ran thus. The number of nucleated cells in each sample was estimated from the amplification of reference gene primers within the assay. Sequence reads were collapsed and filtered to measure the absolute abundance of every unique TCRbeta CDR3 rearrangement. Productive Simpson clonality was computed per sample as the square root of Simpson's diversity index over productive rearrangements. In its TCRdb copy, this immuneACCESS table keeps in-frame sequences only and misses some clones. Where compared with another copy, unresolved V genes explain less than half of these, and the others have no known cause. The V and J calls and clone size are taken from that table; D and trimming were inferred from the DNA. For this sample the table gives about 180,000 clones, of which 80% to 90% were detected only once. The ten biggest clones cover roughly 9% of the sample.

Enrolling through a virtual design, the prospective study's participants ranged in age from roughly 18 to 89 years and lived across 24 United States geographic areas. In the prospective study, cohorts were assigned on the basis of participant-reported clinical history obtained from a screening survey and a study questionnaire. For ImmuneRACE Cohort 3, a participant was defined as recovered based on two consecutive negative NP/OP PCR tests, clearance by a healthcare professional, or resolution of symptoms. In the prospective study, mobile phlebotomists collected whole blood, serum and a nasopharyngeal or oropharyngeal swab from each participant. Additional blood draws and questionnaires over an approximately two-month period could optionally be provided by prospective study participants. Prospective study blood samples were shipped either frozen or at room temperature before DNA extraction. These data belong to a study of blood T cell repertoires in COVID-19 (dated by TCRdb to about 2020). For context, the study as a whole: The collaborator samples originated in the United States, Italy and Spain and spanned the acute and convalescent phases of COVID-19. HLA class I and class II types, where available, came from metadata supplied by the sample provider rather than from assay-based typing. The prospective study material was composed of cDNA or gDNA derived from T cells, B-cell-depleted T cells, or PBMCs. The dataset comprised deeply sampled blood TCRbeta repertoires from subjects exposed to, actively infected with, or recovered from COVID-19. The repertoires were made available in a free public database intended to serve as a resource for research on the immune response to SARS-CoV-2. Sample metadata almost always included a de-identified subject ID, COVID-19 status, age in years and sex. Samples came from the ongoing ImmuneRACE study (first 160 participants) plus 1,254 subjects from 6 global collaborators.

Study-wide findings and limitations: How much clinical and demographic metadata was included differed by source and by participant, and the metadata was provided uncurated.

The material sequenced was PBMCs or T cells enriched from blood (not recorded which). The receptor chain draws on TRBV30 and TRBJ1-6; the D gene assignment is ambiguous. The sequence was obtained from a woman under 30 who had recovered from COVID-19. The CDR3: CAWSVPGSPLHF. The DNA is TGTGCCTGGAGTGTACCCGGTTCACCCCTCCACTTT.